The rows below give T cell receptor beta chains drawn from one sample of a study of T cells in Graves' hyperthyroidism and ophthalmopathy. MiXCR, applied by TCRdb to the multiplex PCR reads, yields one record per CDR3 protein. The repertoire has under 700,000 distinct CDR3 sequences, around 42% of them found once; the top ten carry just under 8.5%. What was sequenced was peripheral blood or thyroid tissue (not recorded which). The source is a woman between 18 and 29 years old with Graves' hyperthyroidism. Both conserved end residues are part of each CDR3. Clone size is given for some rows only: seen once, a few or many times, or a class if the clone is expanded.

clone size,V gene,J gene,CDR3 protein
few,TRBV10-3,TRBJ1-1,CASRTIMNTEAFF
-,TRBV24-1,TRBJ2-7,CATSDQGVRYF
few,TRBV14,TRBJ1-2,CASSQERVYRYTF
-,TRBV2,TRBJ1-6,CASQPYGSPLHF
-,TRBV15,TRBJ1-5,CATNNRRYQETQHF
-,TRBV6-2/TRBV6-3,TRBJ2-7,CASRPGQGYYEQYF
many,TRBV7-2,TRBJ2-7,CASSPSGTSSYEQYF
many,TRBV29-1,TRBJ2-2,CSVDGRAVGELFF
many,TRBV2,TRBJ2-2,CASSGVGELFF
-,TRBV20-1,TRBJ2-7,CSARDMAASYEQYF
once,TRBV7-2,TRBJ1-5,CASTRQGFRPQHF
-,TRBV25-1,TRBJ1-4,CASSASGGEPTTNEKLFF
-,TRBV20-1,TRBJ1-2,CSARWAGDDGYTF
-,TRBV20-1,TRBJ1-1,CSARDLGRIDTEAFF
-,TRBV7-9,TRBJ2-7,CASTLGTEQYF
many,TRBV7-9,TRBJ1-1,CASSLGTGVPEAFF
-,TRBV2,TRBJ1-6,CASALGTTYNSPLHF
many,TRBV29-1,TRBJ1-1,CSVRRTRAEAFF
many,TRBV24-1,TRBJ2-7,CATSDPLGAASEQYF
many,TRBV5-1,TRBJ1-2,CASSLGAYGYTF
-,TRBV7-9,TRBJ1-2,CASSGPRGANYGYTF
-,TRBV20-1,TRBJ1-2,CSAPNGQGATTNYGYTF
many,TRBV15,TRBJ1-3,CATSSPRDTGRDTIYF
many,TRBV29-1,TRBJ2-7,CSVVLSGFGEQYF
few,TRBV2,TRBJ2-7,CASSPTTSDSYEQYF
many,TRBV12-3/TRBV12-4,TRBJ1-4,CASSFSTGTEKLFF
many,TRBV5-1,TRBJ1-1,CASSLAQNTEAFF
few,TRBV12-3/TRBV12-4,TRBJ2-5,CASSWGQGLDWETQYF
-,TRBV2,TRBJ1-3,CASSEARRREGNTIYF
-,TRBV19,TRBJ2-7,CASSILKGGAEQYF
-,TRBV9,TRBJ2-3,CASSHPRTSGSTDTQYF
-,TRBV24-1,TRBJ1-5,CASSQGTLGRQGACGDGWPQHF
-,TRBV20-1,TRBJ1-2,CSARGRQGGYGYTF
-,TRBV7-9,TRBJ2-7,CASSLSGGQASISYEQYF
many,TRBV10-3,TRBJ1-1,CAISGTGGMNTEAFF
-,TRBV19,TRBJ1-4,CASSMGPAGKLFF
-,TRBV11-2,TRBJ2-7,CASSSDRGRPEQYF
-,TRBV14,TRBJ2-2,CASRRYLRGELFF
few,TRBV14,TRBJ2-7,CASSHGRGSSYEQYF
-,TRBV27,TRBJ2-7,CASSLDRNYEQYF
few,TRBV12-3/TRBV12-4,TRBJ1-2,CASSRALDGYYGYTF
-,TRBV7-9,TRBJ2-2,CASSLVPSGRELNSGELFF
-,TRBV29-1,TRBJ1-5,CSLMGNNQPQHF
-,TRBV7-2,TRBJ2-7,CASSLERGGYKQYF
-,TRBV7-2,TRBJ2-2,CASSIPGQGARTGELFF
-,TRBV12-5,TRBJ2-7,CASGLGMGVFSYEQYF